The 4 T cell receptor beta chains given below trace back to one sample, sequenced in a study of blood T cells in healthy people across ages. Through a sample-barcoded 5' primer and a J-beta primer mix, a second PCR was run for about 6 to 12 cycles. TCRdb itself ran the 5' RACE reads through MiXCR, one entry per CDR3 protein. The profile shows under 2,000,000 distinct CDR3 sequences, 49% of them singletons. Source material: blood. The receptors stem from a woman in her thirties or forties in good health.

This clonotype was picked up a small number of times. The CDR3 protein is CSARYLAGFEQYF. DNA of the CDR3: TGCAGTGCTCGTTATCTGGCAGGGTTCGAGCAGTACTTC. The chain combines TRBV20-1 with TRBJ2-7; D possibly corresponds to TRBD1 (5 bases). Trimming shortened V by 5 bases and J by 6 bases, and 17 bases separated the two germline ends. The CDR3 runs to 13 residues. Germline CDR1 DFQATT, CDR2 SNEGSKA (reference sequence).

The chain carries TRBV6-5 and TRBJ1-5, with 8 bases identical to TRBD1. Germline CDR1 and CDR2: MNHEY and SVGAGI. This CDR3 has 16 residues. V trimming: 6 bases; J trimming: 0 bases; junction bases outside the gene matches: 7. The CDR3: CASRRTGHYSNQPQHF. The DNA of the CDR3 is TGTGCCAGCAGGCGGACAGGGCATTATAGCAATCAGCCCCAGCATTTT.

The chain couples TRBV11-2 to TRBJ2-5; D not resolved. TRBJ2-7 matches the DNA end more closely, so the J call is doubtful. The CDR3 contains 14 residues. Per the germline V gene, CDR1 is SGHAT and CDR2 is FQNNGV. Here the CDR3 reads CASSLEMISYEQYF. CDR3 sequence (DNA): TGTGCCAGCAGCTTAGAAATGATCTCCTACGAGCAGTACTTC.

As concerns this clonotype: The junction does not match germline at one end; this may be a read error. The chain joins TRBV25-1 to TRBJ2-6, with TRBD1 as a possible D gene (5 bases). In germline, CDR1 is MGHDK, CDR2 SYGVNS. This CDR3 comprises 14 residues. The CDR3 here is CASSDPSGASVLTF. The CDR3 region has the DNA TGTGCCAGCAGTGATCCATCTGGGGCCAGCGTCCTGACTTTC.